One sample yielded the 25 T cell receptor beta chains listed below, sequenced in a study of shared clonotypes between healthy human individuals. Only in-frame clones appear in the TCRdb table, and some are missing; sequencing was by immunoSEQ multiplex PCR. The sample records about 990,000 clones, around 82% being singletons. Sequencing input: memory CD4+ T cells from PBMCs. Specified subset: CD45RA-negative fraction. The receptor source for this set is a man between 18 and 29 years old in good health. Some clones in this sample may be carry-over from other donors' samples.

This clone has just a few counts. The chain joins TRBV5-4 to TRBJ2-7; 9 bases fit TRBD1. The CDR3 extends over 14 amino acids. V shed 4 bases, J shed 3 bases, and the junction held 5 bases outside the gene matches. CDR1 SGHNT and CDR2 YYREEE come from the germline V gene (reference sequence). The CDR3 spells CASSLQTGGYEQYF. CDR3 DNA sequence: TGTGCCAGCAGCCTCCAGACAGGGGGCTACGAGCAGTACTTC.

V is TRBV11-2 and J is TRBJ1-5; 7 bases are shared with TRBD1. The CDR3 runs to 14 residues. The germline V gene has CDR1 SGHAT and CDR2 FQNNGV. Germline trimming cut 5 bases from V and 7 bases from J; bases unmatched to any gene: 8. The CDR3 is CASSLTTGAQPQHF. In DNA, the CDR3 is TGTGCCAGCAGCCTAACCACAGGGGCCCAGCCCCAGCATTTT. Full variable domain (rest looked up from reference TRBV11-2 and TRBJ1-5): EAGVAQSPRYKIIEKRQSVAFWCNPISGHATLYWYQQILGQGPKLLIQFQNNGVVDDSQLPKDRFSAERLKGVDSTLKIQPAKLEDSAVYLCASSLTTGAQPQHFGDGTRLSIL.

The chain recombines TRBV7-9 with TRBJ1-2, with D unresolved. Trimming left V 2 bases short and J 2 bases short, with 9 bases between. CDR3 size: 14 residues. The germline V gene has CDR1 SEHNR and CDR2 FQNEAQ (reference sequence). CDR3 sequence reads: CASSLRGGNYGYTF. The CDR3 bases are TGTGCCAGCAGCTTACGTGGTGGGAACTATGGCTACACCTTC.

The V gene is TRBV10-3, the J gene TRBJ2-7; TRBD2 aligns across 8 bases. The CDR3 has 18 amino acids. The V and J ends lost 3 bases and 5 bases, in that order; junction bases with no gene match: 18. The germline gives CDR1 ENHRY, CDR2 SYGVKD. This CDR3 is CAISDTGTRGVGADEQYF. The CDR3 DNA reads as TGTGCCATCAGTGATACCGGGACTAGGGGGGTGGGCGCAGACGAGCAGTACTTC.

To note about this clone: Within the sample, other DNA sequences also encode this same CDR3. The rearrangement joins TRBV28 to TRBJ2-7, with TRBD1 identical over 7 bases. The germline V gene encodes CDR1 MDHEN and CDR2 SYDVKM. Germline trimming cut 6 bases from V and 3 bases from J; bases unmatched to any gene: 5. This CDR3 contains 13 residues. The CDR3 DNA is TGTGCCAGCAGCCCGGGACAGAGCTACGAGCAGTACTTC. Protein: CASSPGQSYEQYF. Variable domain in full (rest from reference TRBV28 and TRBJ2-7): DVKVTQSSRYLVKRTGEKVFLECVQDMDHENMFWYRQDPGLGLRLIYFSYDVKMKEKGDIPEGYSVSREKKERFSLILESASTNQTSMYLCASSPGQSYEQYFGPGTRLTVT.

The chain combines TRBV5-3 with TRBJ2-1; no reliable D call. TRBV5-3 is annotated as an ORF whose role is uncertain. Trimming left V 4 bases short and J 0 bases short, with 14 bases between. This CDR3 spans 16 amino acids. CDR3 in amino acids: CARSPFSSPSYNEQFF. DNA for the CDR3: TGTGCCAGAAGCCCTTTTTCGTCCCCCTCCTACAATGAGCAGTTCTTC.

J is TRBJ2-5 and V is TRBV5-1, with 11 nucleotides matching TRBD2. Trimming cost V 3 bases and J 1 base; bases outside gene matches: 5. CDR1 and CDR2 from the germline V gene are SGHRS and YFSETQ. The CDR3 is 16 residues long. The CDR3 spells CASSWRLAGPQETQYF. The DNA of the CDR3 is TGCGCCAGCAGCTGGAGACTAGCGGGACCCCAAGAGACCCAGTACTTC.

This clone was detected ten times or more. J is TRBJ2-1 and V is TRBV4-1; possible D gene TRBD2, 6 bases. Germline values: CDR1 MGHRA, CDR2 YSYEKL. The CDR3 consists of 18 residues. Trimming left V 4 bases short and J 0 bases short, with 19 bases between. The DNA of the CDR3 is TGCGCCAGCAGCCGCTCCACCGGAGGGACGATCTCCTACAATGAGCAGTTCTTC. Its protein is CASSRSTGGTISYNEQFF.

Details on this clone: Other DNA sequences within the sample encode an identical CDR3. The genes are TRBV18 and TRBJ2-1; 10 nucleotides match TRBD2. Germline trimming cut 0 bases from V and 6 bases from J; bases unmatched to any gene: 2. This CDR3 has 15 residues. Per germline, CDR1 KGHSH and CDR2 LQKENI. CDR3 sequence: CASSPPGLALNEQFF. The CDR3 DNA follows: TGTGCCAGCTCACCACCGGGACTAGCGCTCAATGAGCAGTTCTTC.

In its sample, this clone was seen a few times. This chain uses TRBV5-1 with TRBJ2-7, with D perhaps being TRBD1 or TRBD2 (5 bases each). V lost 0 bases, J lost 6 bases, and 16 bases lay in between. The CDR3 runs 15 residues. Germline CDR1 and CDR2: SGHRS and YFSETQ. CDR3: CASSLEGLALAEQYF. In DNA form, the CDR3 reads TGCGCCAGCAGCTTGGAGGGGCTAGCCCTTGCCGAGCAGTACTTC.

The chain couples TRBV19 to TRBJ1-1; 7 positions agree with TRBD1. The J segment lost 7 bases and the V segment lost 6 bases, leaving 11 bases of the junction unmatched. The CDR3 has 14 amino acids. The germline V gene encodes CDR1 LNHDA and CDR2 SQIVND (reference sequence). CDR3 DNA sequence: TGTGCCAGTAGAGCGATAGGGGGCTGGGGTGAAGCTTTCTTT. Encoded protein: CASRAIGGWGEAFF.

This clone occurred once. Other DNA sequences in the same sample also yield this CDR3. This chain connects TRBV7-3 to TRBJ2-1, with TRBD1 matching 8 bases. The germline V gene has CDR1 SGHTA and CDR2 FQGTGA. V lost 2 bases and J lost 4; bases outside the gene matches: 4. The CDR3 is 15 residues long. The CDR3 here is CASSLAGGTYNEQFF. The CDR3 DNA reads TGTGCCAGCAGCTTAGCAGGGGGCACTTACAATGAGCAGTTCTTC.

V is TRBV18 and J is TRBJ2-1; 8 bases map to TRBD1. Germline V gene data show CDR1 as KGHSH and CDR2 as LQKENI. This CDR3 is built from 15 residues. V lost 6 bases to trimming and J lost 4 bases; unmatched junction nucleotides: 8. DNA for the CDR3: TGTGCCAGCTCGGCCGGGACAGGTCGGTACAATGAGCAGTTCTTC. Encoded protein: CASSAGTGRYNEQFF.

V and J are TRBV11-2 and TRBJ2-5; 14 positions match TRBD2. Germline V lookup: CDR1 SGHAT, CDR2 FQNNGV. The CDR3 loop spans 16 amino acids. The ends lost 5 bases at V and 5 bases at J; junction bases unmatched: 7. The CDR3 here is CASSPRRLAGGETQYF. CDR3 nucleotides: TGTGCCAGCAGCCCCAGACGACTAGCGGGAGGGGAGACCCAGTACTTC.

The chain combines TRBV5-6 with TRBJ2-7; possibly TRBD1 for D (5 bases). Germline V gene lookup returns CDR1 SGHDT and CDR2 YYEEEE. V lost 0 bases, J lost 2 bases, and 6 bases lay in between. The CDR3 runs to 13 residues. Here the CDR3 DNA reads TGTGCCAGCAGCTTGGGGGGCACCTACGAGCAGTACTTC. It codes for CASSLGGTYEQYF. The full variable domain, with the rest looked up from reference TRBV5-6 and TRBJ2-7, is DAGVTQSPTHLIKTRGQQVTLRCSPKSGHDTVSWYQQALGQGPQFIFQYYEEEERQRGNFPDRFSGHQFPNYSSELNVNALLLGDSALYLCASSLGGTYEQYFGPGTRLTVT.

This chain uses TRBV2 with TRBJ1-4; 7 bases match TRBD1. CDR3 length: 14 residues. V shed 7 bases and J 4 bases; nucleotides not matched to a gene: 6. CDR1 is SNHLY, CDR2 FYNNEI, per germline. CDR3 coding DNA: TGTGCCAGCATTTCGGGACAGCTTAATGAAAAACTGTTTTTT. It codes for CASISGQLNEKLFF. The complete variable domain, with remaining parts taken from reference TRBV2 and TRBJ1-4, reads EPEVTQTPSHQVTQMGQEVILRCVPISNHLYFYWYRQILGQKVEFLVSFYNNEISEKSEIFDDQFSVERPDGSNFTLKIRSTKLEDSAMYFCASISGQLNEKLFFGSGTQLSVL.

The chain combines TRBV5-4 with TRBJ2-7, with D possibly TRBD1 on 6 matching bases. Trimming cost V 2 bases and J 0 bases, with 15 bases left between them. The CDR3 covers 16 residues. The germline V gene encodes CDR1 SGHNT and CDR2 YYREEE (reference sequence). The CDR3 nucleotides are TGTGCCAGCAGCTTCGGGGCAGGGGAAGCCTCCTACGAGCAGTACTTC. Translation gives CASSFGAGEASYEQYF.

A few counts support this clone. The CDR3 sequence is CASSHDGQGNIQYF. CDR3 sequence (DNA): TGTGCCAGCAGCCACGATGGACAGGGAAACATTCAGTACTTC. The V and J genes are TRBV7-9 and TRBJ2-4; 8 bases line up with TRBD1. The CDR3 has 14 residues. The germline V gene has CDR1 SEHNR and CDR2 FQNEAQ (reference sequence). The V and J ends lost 5 bases and 6 bases, in that order; junction bases with no gene match: 6.

The chain combines TRBV14 with TRBJ2-7; 7 nucleotides agree with TRBD1. The germline V gene encodes CDR1 SGHDN and CDR2 FVKESK. With V trimmed by 1 base and J by 2 bases, 5 bases remained unmatched. The CDR3 sequence is 15 residues long. CDR3 protein: CASSQAGRGTYEQYF. The DNA for the CDR3 is TGTGCCAGCAGCCAAGCGGGCAGGGGGACCTACGAGCAGTACTTC.

This chain joins TRBV6-1 and TRBJ1-5; TRBD1 aligns across 7 bases. Germline values: CDR1 MNHNS, CDR2 SASEGT. With 1 base clipped from V and 6 bases from J, the junction kept 6 bases outside the gene matches. This CDR3 is 15 amino acids long. The CDR3 sequence: CASSEGARGSQPQHF. CDR3 DNA: TGTGCCAGCAGTGAAGGGGCCAGGGGGAGTCAGCCCCAGCATTTT.

Turning to this clone: Other DNA sequences within the sample encode an identical CDR3. This rearrangement joins TRBV7-2 to TRBJ2-2; D is undetermined. The CDR3 consists of 13 residues. Germline V lookup: CDR1 SGHTA, CDR2 FQGNSA. V was cut by 1 base and J by 5 bases, with 5 bases left in between. The CDR3 region has the DNA TGTGCCAGCAGCTTAGAGAGGACCGGGGAGCTGTTTTTT. It yields the protein CASSLERTGELFF.

There are many counts of this clone. The J gene is TRBJ2-2, the V gene TRBV9; TRBD1 might be the D (6 bases). CDR1 and CDR2 from the germline V gene are SGDLS and YYNGEE. V shed 2 bases and J shed 7 bases, with 15 bases lying between them. There are 15 residues in the CDR3. The CDR3 nucleotides are TGTGCCAGCAGCGTGATGGCAGGGGATGGCGGGGAGCTGTTTTTT. Translating gives CASSVMAGDGGELFF.

The chain has TRBV28 and TRBJ1-1; D remains unclear. CDR3 length: 11 amino acids. Germline-derived CDR1 and CDR2 are MDHEN and SYDVKM. Between the trimmed V and J ends, which lost 8 bases and 4 bases, there was a span of 8 bases. CDR3 DNA: TGTGCCAGCTGGTATGGCACTGAAGCTTTCTTT. Protein: CASWYGTEAFF.

DNA for the CDR3: TGTGCCAGCAGCCAATTGGGACAGCCCAACTATGGCTACACCTTC. The encoded protein is CASSQLGQPNYGYTF. J is TRBJ1-2 and V is TRBV16; TRBD1 agrees at 7 bases. Unmatched junction bases numbered 4, after V lost 1 base and J lost 2 bases. This CDR3 has 15 residues. Germline loops: CDR1 KGHSY, CDR2 FQNENV.

This clone was seen only once. This chain links TRBV29-1 with TRBJ1-2, with TRBD1 identical over 7 bases. Trimming at V came to 1 base and at J to 5 bases, leaving 7 bases not matched to a gene. CDR1 is SQVTM, CDR2 ANQGSEA, per germline. The CDR3 consists of 14 residues. The CDR3: CSVEGDRGEYGYTF. DNA for the CDR3: TGCAGCGTTGAAGGGGACAGAGGGGAATATGGCTACACCTTC.